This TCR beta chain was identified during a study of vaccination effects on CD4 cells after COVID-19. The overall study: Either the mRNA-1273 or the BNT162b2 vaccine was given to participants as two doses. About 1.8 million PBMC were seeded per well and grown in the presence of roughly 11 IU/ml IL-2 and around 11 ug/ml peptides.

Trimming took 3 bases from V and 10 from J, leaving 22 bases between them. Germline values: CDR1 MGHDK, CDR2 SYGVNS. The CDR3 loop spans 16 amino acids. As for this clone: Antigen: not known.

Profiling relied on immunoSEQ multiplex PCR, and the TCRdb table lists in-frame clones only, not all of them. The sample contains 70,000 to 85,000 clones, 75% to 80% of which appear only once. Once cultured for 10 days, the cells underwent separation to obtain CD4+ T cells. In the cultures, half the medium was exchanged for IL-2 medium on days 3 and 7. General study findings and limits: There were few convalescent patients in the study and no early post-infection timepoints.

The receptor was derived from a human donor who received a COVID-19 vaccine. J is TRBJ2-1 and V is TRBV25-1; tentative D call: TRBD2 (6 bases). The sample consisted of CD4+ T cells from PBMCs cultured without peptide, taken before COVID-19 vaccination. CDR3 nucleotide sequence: TGTGCCAGCAGTGAGACTAGTCCCTATCCTATGGGGGAGCAGTTCTTC. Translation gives CASSETSPYPMGEQFF.